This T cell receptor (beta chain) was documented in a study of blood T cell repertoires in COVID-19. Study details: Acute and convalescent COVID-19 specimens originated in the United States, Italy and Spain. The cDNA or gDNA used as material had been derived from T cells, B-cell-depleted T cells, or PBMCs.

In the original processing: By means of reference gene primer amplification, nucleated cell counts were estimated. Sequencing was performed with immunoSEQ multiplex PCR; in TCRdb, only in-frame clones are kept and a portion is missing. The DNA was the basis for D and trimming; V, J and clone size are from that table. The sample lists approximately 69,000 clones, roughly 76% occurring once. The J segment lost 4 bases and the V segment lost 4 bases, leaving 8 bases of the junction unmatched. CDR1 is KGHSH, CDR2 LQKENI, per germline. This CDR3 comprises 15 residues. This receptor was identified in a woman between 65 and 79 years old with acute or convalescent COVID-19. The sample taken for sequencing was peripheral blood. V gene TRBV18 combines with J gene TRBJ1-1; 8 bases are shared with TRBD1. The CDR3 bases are TGTGCCAGCTCACTAGGGACAGGCCATGGCACTGAAGCTTTCTTT. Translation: CASSLGTGHGTEAFF.